Listed here is a single T cell receptor (beta chain). Its antigen is not identified. CDR3 length equals 16 residues. The data were obtained in a study of T cells in Graves' hyperthyroidism and ophthalmopathy. Points from the study as a whole: Blood also showed most of the thyroid clonotypes that were expanded above 0.001.

Amplification yielded TCR beta CDR3 regions, with RNA transcripts as the source. The TCR CDR3 first-round RT-PCR relied on the HTBI primer set. TCRdb re-called the multiplex PCR reads through MiXCR, storing one row per CDR3 protein. The repertoire has approximately 600,000 distinct CDR3 sequences, roughly 20% of them found once; the top ten carry over 30%. PBMCs were obtained from 9 to 10 ml fresh peripheral blood. This chain uses TRBV3-2 with TRBJ2-5; the table's D call, TRBD1, was not checked against the DNA. TRBV3-2 is flagged as a pseudogene. Input material: blood. This TCR came from a man aged 30 to 39 with Graves' ophthalmopathy. The CDR3 DNA reads TGTGCCGGCAGCCAAATCTTAGGACAGAGAGAAGAGACCCAGTACTTC. It specifies CAGSQILGQREETQYF.